This T cell receptor (beta chain) was recovered during a study of CD8+CD57+ T cells in acquired aplastic anemia. Study results and limitations: Twenty-nine shared CD8+ CDR3s appeared highly expressed within patients' immunodominant clones.

With respect to this clonotype: Its antigen remains unknown.

Profiling of TCR beta VDJ combinations and CDR3 sequences used genomic DNA as template. From the reads, TCRdb called clonotypes with MiXCR, one entry per CDR3 protein. The sample carries 150,000 to 200,000 distinct CDR3 sequences, over 60% recorded once. The sequence derives from a human donor with severe aplastic anemia or a healthy control (not recorded which). The sample was sorted CD4+, CD8+, or CD8+CD57+ T cells (not recorded which) from PBMCs.

This CDR3 is CATSRPQLGEQFF. CDR3 DNA: TGTGCCACCAGCAGACCCCAGTTAGGCGAGCAGTTCTTC. V is TRBV15 and J is TRBJ2-1; no firm D call. This CDR3 is 13 amino acids long. V lost 2 bases, J lost 10 bases, and 12 bases lay in between. Germline lookup yields CDR1 LNHNV and CDR2 YYDKDF (reference sequence). Based on the CDR3 plus reference TRBV15 and TRBJ2-1, the full variable domain is DAMVIQNPRYQVTQFGKPVTLSCSQTLNHNVMYWYQQKSSQAPKLLFHYYDKDFNNEADTPDNFQSRRPNTSFCFLDIRSPGLGDTAMYLCATSRPQLGEQFFGPGTRLTVL.